The 8 T cell receptor beta chains below were found in one sample sequenced in a study of Graves' ophthalmopathy and Graves' hyperthyroidism. RNA transcripts were the template, and TCR beta CDR3 regions were amplified from them. A first-round RT-PCR used HTBI primers, followed by a second-round multiplex PCR. TCRdb redid the calling of the multiplex PCR reads with MiXCR, one entry per CDR3 protein. The sample yields 40,000 to 45,000 distinct CDR3 sequences, approximately 52% seen once. Sample: peripheral blood. The receptors were sampled from an adult man with Graves' ophthalmopathy.

Of note for this clonotype: A read error may be the cause here, since a much bigger clone is one base away. The chain links TRBV6-6 to TRBJ1-4; D may be TRBD1 (6 bases). V lost 2 bases to trimming and J lost 3 bases, with 19 bases between them. Looked up from germline, CDR1 is MNHNY and CDR2 is SVGAGI (reference sequence). The CDR3 contains 18 residues. CDR3 amino acids: CASSYLEQTGVANEKLFF. The CDR3 bases are TGTGCCAGCAGTTACCTCGAGCAGACAGGAGTCGCTAATGAAAAACTGTTTTTT.

J is TRBJ2-3 and V is TRBV27, with D possibly being TRBD2 (6 bases). V was clipped by 7 bases and J by 3 bases, with 20 bases between them. This CDR3 comprises 16 residues. The germline V gene has CDR1 MNHEY and CDR2 SMNVEV (reference sequence). CDR3 residues: CASKMVGERATDTQYF. CDR3 nucleotides: TGTGCCAGCAAAATGGTAGGGGAGCGGGCTACAGATACGCAGTATTTT.

This clonotype is medium-sized. The chain employs TRBV20-1 and TRBJ1-6, with D tentatively TRBD1 (5 bases). This CDR3 region has 13 residues. The V end lost 3 bases, the J end lost 5 bases, and 8 bases lay between the germline ends. Germline assignment: CDR1 DFQATT and CDR2 SNEGSKA (reference sequence). In DNA form, the CDR3 reads TGCAGTGCTAGCCACAGGAATAATTCACCCCTCCACTTT. Its translation is CSASHRNNSPLHF.

With regard to this clonotype: One end of the junction varies from germline; a read error may be responsible. This rearrangement joins TRBV19 to TRBJ1-2, with TRBD1 matching 12 bases. Germline assignment: CDR1 LNHDA and CDR2 SQIVND (reference sequence). This CDR3 comprises 17 residues. The CDR3 sequence is CVSSKAGTGGRGYGYTF. DNA of the CDR3: TGTGTCAGTAGTAAGGCCGGGACAGGGGGCAGAGGTTATGGCTACACCTTC.

This clonotype was detected many times. V is TRBV20-1 and J is TRBJ2-1; no firm D call. Germline V lookup: CDR1 DFQATT, CDR2 SNEGSKA (reference sequence). Between the trimmed V and J ends, which lost 2 bases and 8 bases, there was a span of 19 bases. The CDR3 sequence is 15 residues long. The CDR3 region has the DNA TGCAGTGCTAGATATCCCATTTCAACGTTAGATGAGCAGTTCTTC. Its translation is CSARYPISTLDEQFF.

The chain uses TRBV11-2 and TRBJ1-1; D is ambiguous. In germline, CDR1 is SGHAT, CDR2 FQNNGV. Trimming took off 0 bases at V and 0 bases at J, with 5 bases between the two ends. This CDR3 region has 14 residues. This chain's CDR3 is CASSLDSLNTEAFF. CDR3 DNA: TGTGCCAGCAGCTTAGACAGCCTGAACACTGAAGCTTTCTTT.

The chain is built from TRBV20-1 and TRBJ2-7; TRBD1 matches 7 bases. Germline trimming cut 5 bases from V and 7 bases from J; bases unmatched to any gene: 20. Per germline, CDR1 DFQATT and CDR2 SNEGSKA (reference sequence). The CDR3 is 16 amino acids. CDR3 nucleotide sequence: TGCAGTGCTTTTCCACCACAGGGACAGTACCACAATGAGCAGTACGTC. It translates to CSAFPPQGQYHNEQYV.

A word on this clonotype: Lacking the conserved final phenylalanine or tryptophan, this CDR3 likely reflects a read error. The DNA is omitted, as the CDR3 cannot be located on it reliably, and the CDR3 follows TCRdb's listing. This chain uses TRBV19 with TRBJ2-5; the table's D call of TRBD2 was not tested on the DNA. Germline CDR1 is LNHDA and CDR2 is SQIVND (reference sequence). The CDR3 region is 8 residues in length, termini included. The CDR3: CASTNRTS.